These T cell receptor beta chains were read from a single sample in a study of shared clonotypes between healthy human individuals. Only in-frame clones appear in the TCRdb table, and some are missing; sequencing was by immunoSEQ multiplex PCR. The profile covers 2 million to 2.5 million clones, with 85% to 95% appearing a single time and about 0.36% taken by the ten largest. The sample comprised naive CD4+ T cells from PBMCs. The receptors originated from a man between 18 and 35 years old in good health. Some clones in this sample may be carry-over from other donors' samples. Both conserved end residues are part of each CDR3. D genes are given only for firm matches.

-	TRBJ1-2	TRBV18	TGTGCCAGCTCACCACCCCTTGGGGGGAACTATGGCTACACCTTC	CASSPPLGGNYGYTF
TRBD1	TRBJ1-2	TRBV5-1	TGCGCCAGCAGCTTGGGAGGGACAGGGGATTATGGCTACACCTTC	CASSLGGTGDYGYTF
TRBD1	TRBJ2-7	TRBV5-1	TGCGCCAGCAGCTTTCCGGGACAGGGAAAGGGTGAGCAGTACTTC	CASSFPGQGKGEQYF
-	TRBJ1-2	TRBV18	TGTGCCAGCTCACCAGGAAGGAGAAACTATGGCTACACCTTC	CASSPGRRNYGYTF
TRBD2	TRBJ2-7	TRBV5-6	TGTGCCAGCAGCGCCATCGGGGGGGGCCCAGGACTAGCTGAGCAGTACTTC	CASSAIGGGPGLAEQYF
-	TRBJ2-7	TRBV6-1	TGTGCCAGCAGTGGGTCCGCCGCGACTGCTTCCTACGAGCAGTACTTC	CASSGSAATASYEQYF
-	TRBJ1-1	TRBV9	TGTGCCAGCAGCCCCGGTGGACCGAACACTGAAGCTTTCTTT	CASSPGGPNTEAFF
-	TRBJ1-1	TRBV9	TGTGCCAGCAGCCGGGGTGGGGACACTGAAGCTTTCTTT	CASSRGGDTEAFF
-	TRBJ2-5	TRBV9	TGTGCCAGCAGCTCGGAAGAGACCCAGTACTTC	CASSSEETQYF
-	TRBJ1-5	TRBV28	TGTGCCAGCAGTTTGGGAGGGCATCAGCCCCAGCATTTT	CASSLGGHQPQHF